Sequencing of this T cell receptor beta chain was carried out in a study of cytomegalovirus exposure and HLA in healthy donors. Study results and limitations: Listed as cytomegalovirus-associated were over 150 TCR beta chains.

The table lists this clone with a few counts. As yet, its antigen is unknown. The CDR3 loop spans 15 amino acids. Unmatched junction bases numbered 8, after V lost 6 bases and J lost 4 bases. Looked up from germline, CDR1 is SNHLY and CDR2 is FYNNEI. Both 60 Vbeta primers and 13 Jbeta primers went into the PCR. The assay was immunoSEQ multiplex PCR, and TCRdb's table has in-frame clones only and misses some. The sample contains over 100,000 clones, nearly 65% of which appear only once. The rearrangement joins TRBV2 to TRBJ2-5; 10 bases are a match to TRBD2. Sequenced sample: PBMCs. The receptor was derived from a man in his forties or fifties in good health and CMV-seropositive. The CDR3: CASSREASGGETQYF. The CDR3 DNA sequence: TGTGCCAGCAGCCGGGAAGCTAGCGGGGGAGAGACCCAGTACTTC.